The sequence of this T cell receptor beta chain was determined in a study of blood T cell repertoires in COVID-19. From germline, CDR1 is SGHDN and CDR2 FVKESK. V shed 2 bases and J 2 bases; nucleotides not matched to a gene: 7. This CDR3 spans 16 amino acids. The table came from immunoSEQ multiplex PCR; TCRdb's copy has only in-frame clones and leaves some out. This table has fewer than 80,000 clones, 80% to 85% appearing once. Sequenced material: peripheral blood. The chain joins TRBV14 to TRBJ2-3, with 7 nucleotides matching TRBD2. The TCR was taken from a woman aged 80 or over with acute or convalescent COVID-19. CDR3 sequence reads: CASSQKLLAVTDTQYF. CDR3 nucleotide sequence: TGTGCCAGCAGCCAAAAGCTTCTAGCGGTCACAGATACGCAGTATTTT.